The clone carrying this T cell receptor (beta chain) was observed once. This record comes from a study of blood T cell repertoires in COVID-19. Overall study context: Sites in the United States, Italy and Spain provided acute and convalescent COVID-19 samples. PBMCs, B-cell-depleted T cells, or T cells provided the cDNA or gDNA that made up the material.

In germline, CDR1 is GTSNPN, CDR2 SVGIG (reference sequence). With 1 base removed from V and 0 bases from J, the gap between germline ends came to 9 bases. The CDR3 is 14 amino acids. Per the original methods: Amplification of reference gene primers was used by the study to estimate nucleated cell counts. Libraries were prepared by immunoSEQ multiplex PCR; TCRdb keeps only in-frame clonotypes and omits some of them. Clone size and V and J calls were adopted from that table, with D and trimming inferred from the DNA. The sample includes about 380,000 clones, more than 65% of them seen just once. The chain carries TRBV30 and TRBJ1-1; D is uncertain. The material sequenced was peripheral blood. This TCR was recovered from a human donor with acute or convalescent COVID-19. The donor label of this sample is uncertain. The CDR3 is CAWSAALVNTEAFF. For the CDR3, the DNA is TGTGCCTGGAGTGCCGCTCTAGTGAACACTGAAGCTTTCTTT.